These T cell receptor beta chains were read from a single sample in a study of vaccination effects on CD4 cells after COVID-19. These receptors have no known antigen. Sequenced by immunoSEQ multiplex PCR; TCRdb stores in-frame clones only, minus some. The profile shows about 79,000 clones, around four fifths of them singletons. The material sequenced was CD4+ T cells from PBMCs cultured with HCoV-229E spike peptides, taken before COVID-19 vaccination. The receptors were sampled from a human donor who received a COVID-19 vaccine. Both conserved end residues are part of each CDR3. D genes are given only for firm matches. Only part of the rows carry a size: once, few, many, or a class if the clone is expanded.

TGCGCCAGCGGGCCTGGGGGAGGCGGCGATGAGCAGTTCTTC	CASGPGGGGDEQFF	TRBV10-1	TRBJ2-1	NA	NA
TGCGCCAGCAGCCTTTCAGGGGTCGACACTGAAGCTTTCTTT	CASSLSGVDTEAFF	TRBV5-1	TRBJ1-1	NA	NA
TGCAGCGTTGTAACCCCTACGAACACTGAAGCTTTCTTT	CSVVTPTNTEAFF	TRBV29-1	TRBJ1-1	NA	few
TGTGCCAGCTCTCAAGGGACGCTCAGTAATCAGCCCCAGCATTTT	CASSQGTLSNQPQHF	TRBV18	TRBJ1-5	NA	once
TGTGCCAGCAACAGGGGTTGGGAGACCCAGTACTTC	CASNRGWETQYF	TRBV6-4	TRBJ2-5	TRBD1	few
TGTGCCACCAGCAGAGGGCTTAGGGGGACAGGGCACACTGAAGCTTTCTTT	CATSRGLRGTGHTEAFF	TRBV15	TRBJ1-1	TRBD1	NA
TGTGCCAGCAGGGCCAGTCCGAATCAGCCCCAGCATTTT	CASRASPNQPQHF	TRBV2	TRBJ1-5	NA	few
TGTGCCAGCAGCTTTTCGGTCCTAGTGAGAGGCGGGGAGCTGTTTTTT	CASSFSVLVRGGELFF	TRBV7-2	TRBJ2-2	NA	few
TGTGCCTGGAGGGACACTAGCCGAAACACTGAAGCTTTCTTT	CAWRDTSRNTEAFF	TRBV30	TRBJ1-1	NA	NA
TGTGCCTGGAGTGTACTCCCCCTGAACACTGAAGCTTTCTTT	CAWSVLPLNTEAFF	TRBV30	TRBJ1-1	NA	NA
TGTGCCAGCAGCTTAACGGCCTCTGGGGCCAACGTCCTGACTTTC	CASSLTASGANVLTF	TRBV7-9	TRBJ2-6	NA	NA
TGTGCCAGCAGTCGGCAGGGAAACTATGGCTACACCTTC	CASSRQGNYGYTF	TRBV12-3/TRBV12-4	TRBJ1-2	NA	NA
TGCGCCAGCGCCCCCGACGGCCGAAACCAAGAGACCCAGTACTTC	CASAPDGRNQETQYF	TRBV5-1	TRBJ2-5	NA	NA
TGCGCCAGCAGCCCTGTCCCGGGACTAGCGGCCGGGGAGCTGTTTTTT	CASSPVPGLAAGELFF	TRBV4-1	TRBJ2-2	TRBD2	NA
TGTGCCAGCAGCCGGGACATGAACACCGGGGAGCTGTTTTTT	CASSRDMNTGELFF	TRBV5-4	TRBJ2-2	NA	few
TGTGCCAAGGAAAGGACCGGGACTACCTATAGCAATCAGCCCCAGCATTTT	CAKERTGTTYSNQPQHF	TRBV25-1	TRBJ1-5	NA	NA
TGTGCTAGTGGTTTGGTGGTTAGCGGGGGTCCCTACAATGAGCAGTTCTTC	CASGLVVSGGPYNEQFF	TRBV12-5	TRBJ2-1	TRBD2	NA
TGTGCCATCACTGCAGACTCTTATGAGACCCAGTACTTC	CAITADSYETQYF	TRBV10-3	TRBJ2-5	NA	NA
TGTGCCAGCAGCTTTCTAGCGGGGAACACCGGGGAGCTGTTTTTT	CASSFLAGNTGELFF	TRBV7-9	TRBJ2-2	TRBD2	few
TGTGCCACCAGTGACCCTGGTGCGAGCGGGGGGTTAAAGACCCAGTACTTC	CATSDPGASGGLKTQYF	TRBV24-1	TRBJ2-5	TRBD2	NA
TGTGCCAGCGGACTAACTAAGAACACTGAAGCTTTCTTT	CASGLTKNTEAFF	TRBV6-6	TRBJ1-1	NA	once
TGTGCCACCAGCAGAGATCCGGGTAACAATCAGCCCCAGCATTTT	CATSRDPGNNQPQHF	TRBV15	TRBJ1-5	NA	NA
TGTGCCAGCAGCGTTGGGGACAGGGCAGGGTCGGAAAAACTGTTTTTT	CASSVGDRAGSEKLFF	TRBV9	TRBJ1-4	TRBD1	NA
TGTGCCAGCAGCTCGGGTGTTAGCGGGCGCACAGATACGCAGTATTTT	CASSSGVSGRTDTQYF	TRBV5-4	TRBJ2-3	TRBD2	once
TGTGCCAGCTCACCTTTAACCCCGACGGGAAGTGAGTCACCCCTCCACTTT	CASSPLTPTGSESPLHF	TRBV18	TRBJ1-6	NA	NA
TGTGCCAGCAGCCTTAGGACAGGGAGCTCCTACAATGAGCAGTTCTTC	CASSLRTGSSYNEQFF	TRBV5-6	TRBJ2-1	TRBD1	once
TGTGCCAGCAGTGGGGACAGGGGGAACCGTGAAGCTTTCTTT	CASSGDRGNREAFF	TRBV6-6	TRBJ1-1	TRBD1	NA
TGCGCCAGCAGCCAACTCCCTGGCGTTATACGTGTCGGGGAGCTGTTTTTT	CASSQLPGVIRVGELFF	TRBV4-1	TRBJ2-2	NA	NA
TGTGCCAGCAGGTTTAGCGGGGGCGAAGATACGCAGTATTTT	CASRFSGGEDTQYF	TRBV4-2	TRBJ2-3	TRBD2	NA
TGTGCCAGCAATCTAGCGGGGGGTTACAATGAGCAGTTCTTC	CASNLAGGYNEQFF	TRBV6-5	TRBJ2-1	TRBD2	once
TGCGCCAGCAGCCTGGACAGGGGTAACACTGAAGCTTTCTTT	CASSLDRGNTEAFF	TRBV5-1	TRBJ1-1	TRBD1	NA